The 5 T cell receptor beta chains below were found in one sample sequenced in a study of T-cell reconstitution after alpha-beta-depleted transplantation in children. Preparation of the TCRbeta library involved a method that used unique molecular identifiers. TCRdb independently ran MiXCR on the PCR reads; one entry per CDR3 protein. The sample carries approximately 1,000,000 distinct CDR3 sequences, about 31% recorded once. Sequenced material: PBMCs, mostly from graft donor cells, taken 360 days after TCRalphabeta/CD19-depleted stem cell transplant. These receptors came from a boy in the first two years of life who had a stem cell transplant for SCID, so the T cells may come from the graft donor.

J is TRBJ2-7 and V is TRBV24-1; 7 bases are a match to TRBD1. V dropped 5 bases and J dropped 4; count of bases not matched to a gene: 10. Germline V lookup: CDR1 KGHDR, CDR2 SFDVKD. The CDR3 runs to 15 residues. CDR3: CATSAGVDRAYEQYF. The CDR3 nucleotides read TGTGCCACCAGTGCCGGGGTTGACAGGGCTTACGAGCAGTACTTC.

The rearrangement joins TRBV4-3 to TRBJ2-1, with D unresolved. This CDR3 spans 17 amino acids. The V gene lost 0 bases and the J gene lost 4 bases, with 16 bases spanning the gap. Germline loops: CDR1 LGHNA, CDR2 YSLEER. This CDR3 reads CASSQDGPRDGYNEQFF. Here the CDR3 DNA reads TGCGCCAGCAGCCAAGATGGACCGAGAGACGGATACAATGAGCAGTTCTTC.

J is TRBJ1-3 and V is TRBV18; D not certain. V lost 7 bases and J lost 0, with 13 bases in between. Germline V gene data show CDR1 as KGHSH and CDR2 as LQKENI. The CDR3 is 15 amino acids. The CDR3 DNA is TGTGCCAGCTTCCCGGCCACCCGCTCTGGAAACACCATATATTTT. It translates to CASFPATRSGNTIYF.

The table lists this clonotype with a count of one. The chain joins TRBV6-5 to TRBJ1-2; D unresolved. Germline V CDR1 and CDR2: MNHEY, SVGAGI. The V and J ends lost 3 bases and 4 bases respectively, with 9 bases between them. This CDR3 has 13 residues. CDR3 sequence: CASSYNSFYGYTF. Written as DNA, the CDR3 is TGTGCCAGCAGTTATAACAGCTTCTATGGCTACACCTTC.

The chain uses TRBV5-1 and TRBJ2-7; 7 nucleotides agree with TRBD2. V lost 4 bases, J lost 2 bases, and 9 bases stayed unmatched. In germline, CDR1 is SGHRS, CDR2 YFSETQ. The CDR3 is 15 amino acids. The CDR3 sequence: CASSRDYFGTYEQYF. In DNA, the CDR3 is TGCGCCAGCAGCCGGGACTATTTTGGGACCTACGAGCAGTACTTC.